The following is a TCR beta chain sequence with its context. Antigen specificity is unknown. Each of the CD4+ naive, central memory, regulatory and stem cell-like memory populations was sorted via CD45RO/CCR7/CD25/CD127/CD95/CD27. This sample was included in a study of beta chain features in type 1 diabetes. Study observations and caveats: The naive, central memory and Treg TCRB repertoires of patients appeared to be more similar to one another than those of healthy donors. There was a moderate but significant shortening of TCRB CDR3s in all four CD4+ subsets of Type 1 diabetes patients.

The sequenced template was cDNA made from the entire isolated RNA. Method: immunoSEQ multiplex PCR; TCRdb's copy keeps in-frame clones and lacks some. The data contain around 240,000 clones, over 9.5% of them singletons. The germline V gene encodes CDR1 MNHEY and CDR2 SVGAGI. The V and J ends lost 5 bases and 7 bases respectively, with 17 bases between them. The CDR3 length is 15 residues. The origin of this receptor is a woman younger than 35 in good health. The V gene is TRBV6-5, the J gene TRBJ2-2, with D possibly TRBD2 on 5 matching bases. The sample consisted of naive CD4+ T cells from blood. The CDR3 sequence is CASSPPHSAGGELFF. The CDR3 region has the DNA TGTGCCAGCAGTCCGCCCCACTCGGCGGGCGGGGAGCTGTTTTTT.